This T cell receptor beta chain came from a study of PD-1 blockade in classical Hodgkin lymphoma (dated by TCRdb to the early 2020s). Broadly, across the study: Nivolumab dosing was 3 mg/kg intravenously every 2 weeks, continuing until either disease progression or unacceptable toxicity. A peripheral blood immune signature of response to PD-1 blockade in classical Hodgkin lymphoma was defined using TCR beta sequencing and CyTOF.

Genomic DNA was isolated using the Qiagen DNeasy kit from unsorted PBMCs as well as from negatively selected CD4+ and CD8+ fractions. TCR beta CDR3 regions were subjected to amplification by immunoSEQ multiplex PCR with primers that anneal to V and J segments. A synthetic immune receptor repertoire was used to minimize amplification bias, and any remaining bias was removed computationally after sequencing. The published analysis was carried out like this. Custom Python scripts were used to quantify repertoire diversity as the Shannon entropy index. Unsorted, CD4+ and CD8+ repertoires were examined separately, except in combined analyses, for which CD4+ and CD8+ sequences were merged in silico. A clone counted as expanded when the clone's frequency after treatment rose at least 2-fold relative to C1D1, and clones undetected at baseline were given a pseudocount of 0.5. Singleton clones were defined as clones with 0 or 1 copy at C1D1, and non-singleton clones were defined as clones with 2 or more copies. By matching protein sequences in sorted samples from the same patient, clones expanded in unsorted samples were annotated as CD4+, CD8+ or unknown. Diversity changes from C1D1 to C4D1 were tested in paired samples using Wilcoxon tests. TCRdb limited this immuneACCESS table to in-frame rearrangements with V and J called. A share of clones is missing; checked studies link under half to unresolved V genes, and the rest is unexplained. The V and J calls and clone size come from that table; D and trimming were worked out from the DNA. This sample lists about 85,000 clones; around 90% were detected once. Around 2.4% of the sample rests with the top ten.

The meaning of the sample's time point label: cycle 2 day 1 (C2D1) of nivolumab. All trial patients had relapsed after autologous stem cell transplantation, with cohorts A, B and C differing in prior brentuximab vedotin exposure. The trial cohort was composed of roughly 60 patients with relapsed/refractory classical Hodgkin lymphoma, for whom complete response, partial response or progressive disease was recorded as best overall response. In the multi-cohort phase II CheckMate 205 trial, trial patients received single-agent nivolumab. An independent review committee assessed best overall response by applying the 2007 International Working Group response criteria. Trial PBMCs were obtained immediately prior to nivolumab initiation (C1D1) and on therapy at cycle 2 day 1 and cycle 4 day 1. Peripheral blood was collected in 8 mL Vacutainer Cell Preparation Tubes, from which PBMCs were isolated by centrifugation and then cryopreserved.

About this clone: Its antigen target is currently unknown. No qualities accompany the bases; no much larger clone lies one base away.

From a lookup of the germline V gene, CDR1 and CDR2 are SGHNT and YENEEA. The cysteine opens and the phenylalanine closes a CDR3 of 15 amino acids. Solely the CDR3 DNA is kept, with 45 bases framed from the first base. V loses 8 bases of germline sequence and J loses 4 bases, and the interval between the two ends is 20 bases. What the research found in general, with its limitations: The study was restricted to a single clinical trial cohort, and the causes of repertoire differences, possibly disease activity or prior therapy, were left undefined. Newly diagnosed patients were reported to have lower baseline TCR diversity than healthy donors, and relapsed/refractory patients were reported to have lower baseline TCR diversity still. A significant rise by C4D1 was seen in CD4+ but not CD8+ TCR diversity (p=0.0027 vs p=0.16), with the rise being most apparent in complete responders (p=0.02). Diversity was lower in patients who began nivolumab less than 1 year after ASCT, so these patients were left out of later analyses to avoid confounding by immune reconstitution. Trial patients achieving complete response had baseline diversity similar to newly diagnosed patients, whereas partial responders and progressors had significantly lower diversity.

This clonotype was obtained from a human donor with classical Hodgkin lymphoma. This chain is built from TRBV11-3 and TRBJ1-2, with the identity of the D gene unclear. The sample consisted of peripheral blood mononuclear cells (PBMCs), taken before the second cycle of nivolumab. The CDR3 protein: CASPLQAQMAYGYTF. The DNA sequence follows: TGTGCCAGCCCTCTACAAGCCCAAATGGCCTATGGCTACACCTTC.